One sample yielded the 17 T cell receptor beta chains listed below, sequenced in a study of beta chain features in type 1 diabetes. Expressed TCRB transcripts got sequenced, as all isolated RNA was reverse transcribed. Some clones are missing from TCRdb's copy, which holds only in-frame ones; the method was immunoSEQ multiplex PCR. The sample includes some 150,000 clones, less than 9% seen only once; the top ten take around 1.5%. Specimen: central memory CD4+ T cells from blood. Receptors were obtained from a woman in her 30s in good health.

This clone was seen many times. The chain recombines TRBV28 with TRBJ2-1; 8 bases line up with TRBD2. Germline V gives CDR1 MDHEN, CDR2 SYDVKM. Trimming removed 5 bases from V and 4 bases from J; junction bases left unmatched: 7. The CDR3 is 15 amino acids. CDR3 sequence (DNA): TGTGCCAGCAGTCCGGGGAGCGGGAGTTACAATGAGCAGTTCTTC. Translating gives CASSPGSGSYNEQFF.

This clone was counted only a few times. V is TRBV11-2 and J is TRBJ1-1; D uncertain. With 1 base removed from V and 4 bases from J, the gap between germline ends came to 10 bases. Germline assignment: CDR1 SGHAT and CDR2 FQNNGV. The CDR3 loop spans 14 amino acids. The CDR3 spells CASSLGARSTEAFF. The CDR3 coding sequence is TGTGCCAGCAGCTTAGGGGCCCGAAGCACTGAAGCTTTCTTT.

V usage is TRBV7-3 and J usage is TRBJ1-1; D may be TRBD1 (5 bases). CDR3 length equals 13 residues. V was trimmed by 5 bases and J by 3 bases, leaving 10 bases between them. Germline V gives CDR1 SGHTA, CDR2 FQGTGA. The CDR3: CASSRGEDTEAFF. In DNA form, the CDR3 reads TGTGCCAGCAGCCGGGGGGAGGACACTGAAGCTTTCTTT.

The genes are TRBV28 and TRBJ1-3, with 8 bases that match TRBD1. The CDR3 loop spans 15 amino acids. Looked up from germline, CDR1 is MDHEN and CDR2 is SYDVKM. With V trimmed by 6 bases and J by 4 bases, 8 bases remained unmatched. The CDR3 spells CASRQTGAHGNTIYF. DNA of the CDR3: TGTGCCAGCAGACAGACAGGGGCGCACGGAAACACCATATATTTT.

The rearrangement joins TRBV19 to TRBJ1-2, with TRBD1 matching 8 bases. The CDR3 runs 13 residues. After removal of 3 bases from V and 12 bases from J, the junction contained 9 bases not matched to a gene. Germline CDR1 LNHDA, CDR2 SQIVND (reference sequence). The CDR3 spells CASSIRDRFNNTF. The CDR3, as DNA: TGTGCCAGTAGTATCCGGGACAGGTTTAACAACACCTTC. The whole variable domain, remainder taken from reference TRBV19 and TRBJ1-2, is DGGITQSPKYLFRKEGQNVTLSCEQNLNHDAMYWYRQDPGQGLRLIYYSQIVNDFQKGDIAEGYSVSREKKESFPLTVTSAQKNPTAFYLCASSIRDRFNNTFGSGTRLTVV.

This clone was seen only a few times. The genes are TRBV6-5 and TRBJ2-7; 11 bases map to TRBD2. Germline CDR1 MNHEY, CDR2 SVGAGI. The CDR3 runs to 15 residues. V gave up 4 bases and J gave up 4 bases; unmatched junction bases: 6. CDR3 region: CASSSPGTSGYEQYF. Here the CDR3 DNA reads TGTGCCAGCAGTTCCCCCGGGACTAGCGGTTACGAGCAGTACTTC.

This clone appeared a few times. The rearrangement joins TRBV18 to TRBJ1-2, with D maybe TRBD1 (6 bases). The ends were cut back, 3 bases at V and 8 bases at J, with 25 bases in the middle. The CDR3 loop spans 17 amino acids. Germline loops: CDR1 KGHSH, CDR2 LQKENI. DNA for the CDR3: TGTGCCAGCTCACCTACTCCCCGGGACACAGGACTAGGAGGCTACACCTTC. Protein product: CASSPTPRDTGLGGYTF.

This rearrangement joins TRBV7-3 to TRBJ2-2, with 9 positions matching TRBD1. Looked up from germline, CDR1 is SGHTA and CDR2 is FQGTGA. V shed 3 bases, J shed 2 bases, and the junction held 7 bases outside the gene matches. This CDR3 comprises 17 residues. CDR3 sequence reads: CASSLATGGGNTGELFF. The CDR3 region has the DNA TGTGCCAGCAGCTTGGCCACAGGGGGCGGAAACACCGGGGAGCTGTTTTTT.

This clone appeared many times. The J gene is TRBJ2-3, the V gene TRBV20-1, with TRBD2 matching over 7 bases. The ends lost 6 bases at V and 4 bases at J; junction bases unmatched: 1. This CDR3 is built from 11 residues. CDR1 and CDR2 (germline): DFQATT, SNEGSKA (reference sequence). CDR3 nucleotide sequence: TGCAGTGCCCGGGAGGCAGATACGCAGTATTTT. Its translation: CSAREADTQYF.

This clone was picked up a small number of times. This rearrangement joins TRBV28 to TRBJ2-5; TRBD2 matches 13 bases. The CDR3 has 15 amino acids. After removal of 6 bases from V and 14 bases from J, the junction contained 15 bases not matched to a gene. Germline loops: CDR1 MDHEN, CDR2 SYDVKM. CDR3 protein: CASRGAVTSGRAFYF. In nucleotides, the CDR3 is TGTGCCAGCAGGGGTGCAGTTACTAGCGGGAGGGCCTTTTACTTC.

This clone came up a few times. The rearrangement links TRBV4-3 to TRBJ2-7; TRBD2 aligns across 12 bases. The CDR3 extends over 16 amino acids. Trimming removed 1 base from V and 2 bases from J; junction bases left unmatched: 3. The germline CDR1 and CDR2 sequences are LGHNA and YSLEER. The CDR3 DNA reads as TGCGCCAGCAGCCAAGGGACTAGCGGGAATGCCTACGAGCAGTACTTC. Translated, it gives CASSQGTSGNAYEQYF.

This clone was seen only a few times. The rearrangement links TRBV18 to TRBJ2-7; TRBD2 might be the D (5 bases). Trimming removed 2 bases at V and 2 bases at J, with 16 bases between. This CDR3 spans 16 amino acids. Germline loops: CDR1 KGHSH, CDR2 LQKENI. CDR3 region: CASSPSSQDGTYEQYF. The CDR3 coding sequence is TGTGCCAGCTCACCATCCTCCCAGGACGGGACCTACGAGCAGTACTTC.

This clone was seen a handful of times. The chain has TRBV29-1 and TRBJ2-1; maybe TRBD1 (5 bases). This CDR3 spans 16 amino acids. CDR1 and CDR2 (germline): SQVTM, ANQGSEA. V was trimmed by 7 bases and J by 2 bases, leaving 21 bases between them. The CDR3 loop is CSARAGITTTYNEQFF. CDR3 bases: TGCAGCGCTCGAGCAGGGATTACTACCACCTACAATGAGCAGTTCTTC.

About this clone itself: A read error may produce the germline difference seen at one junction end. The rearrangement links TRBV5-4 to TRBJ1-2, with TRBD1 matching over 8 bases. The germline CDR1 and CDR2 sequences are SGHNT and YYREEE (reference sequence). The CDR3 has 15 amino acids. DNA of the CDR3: TGCGCCAGCAGCCAAGGTGGACAGGGATCGCGAGGCTACACCTTC. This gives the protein CASSQGGQGSRGYTF.

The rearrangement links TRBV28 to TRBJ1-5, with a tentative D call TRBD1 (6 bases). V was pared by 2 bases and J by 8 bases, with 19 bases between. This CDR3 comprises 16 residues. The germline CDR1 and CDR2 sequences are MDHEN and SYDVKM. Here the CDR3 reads CASSLGGASPEKPQHF. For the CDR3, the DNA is TGTGCCAGCAGTTTAGGGGGGGCGTCCCCGGAGAAGCCCCAGCATTTT.

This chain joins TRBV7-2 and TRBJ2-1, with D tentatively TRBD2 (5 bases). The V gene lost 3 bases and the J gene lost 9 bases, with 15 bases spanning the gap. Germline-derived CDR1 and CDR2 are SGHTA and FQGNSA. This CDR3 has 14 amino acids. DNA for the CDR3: TGTGCCAGCAGCTTGGGAGTAAGGAGGATTGAGCAGTTCTTC. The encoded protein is CASSLGVRRIEQFF.

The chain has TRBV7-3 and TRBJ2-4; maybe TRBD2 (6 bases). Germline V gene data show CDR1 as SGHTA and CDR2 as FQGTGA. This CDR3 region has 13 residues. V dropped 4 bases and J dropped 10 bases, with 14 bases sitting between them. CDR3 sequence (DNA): TGTGCCAGCAGCTCCTACACCGGGGGAATTCAGTACTTC. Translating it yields CASSSYTGGIQYF.